A selection of T cell receptor beta chains follows, all from one sample in a study of blood T cell repertoires in COVID-19. This table comes from immunoSEQ multiplex PCR, and its TCRdb copy is limited to in-frame clones, with some not included. In the table there are 50,000 to 65,000 clones, around 82% of which are singletons. The sequencing input was peripheral blood. These receptors were taken from a human donor in a cohort sampled during active COVID-19. Each CDR3 is given with its conserved first and last residue. A D gene is named only where the DNA matches it firmly. A clone size is listed for some rows: how often the clone was seen (once, few, many), or a class if it is expanded.

size: few; J: TRBJ2-7; V: TRBV18; D: -; DNA: TGTGCCAGCTCCCTCGGGGCGGGGGCGCGCGAGCAGTACTTC; CDR3: CASSLGAGAREQYF
size: -; J: TRBJ2-1; V: TRBV5-1; D: -; DNA: TGCGCCAGCAGCTTGGGGTGGAGGTCCTACAATGAGCAGTTCTTC; CDR3: CASSLGWRSYNEQFF
size: -; J: TRBJ1-6; V: TRBV11-2; D: -; DNA: TGTGCCAGCAGCTCTGTGAGGGAGAGGGTTAATAATTCACCCCTCCACTTT; CDR3: CASSSVRERVNNSPLHF
size: few; J: TRBJ2-1; V: TRBV5-4; D: -; DNA: TGTGCCAGCAGCTTGGGTCAGGGGATTAGCTCCTACAATGAGCAGTTCTTC; CDR3: CASSLGQGISSYNEQFF
size: -; J: TRBJ2-7; V: TRBV5-4; D: TRBD1; DNA: TGTGCCAGCAGCTTACTGACAGGGCAGCTCGGCGAGCAGTACTTC; CDR3: CASSLLTGQLGEQYF
size: -; J: TRBJ1-1; V: TRBV15; D: -; DNA: TGTGCCACCGGGGGCCCCACTGAAGCTTTCTTT; CDR3: CATGGPTEAFF
size: once; J: TRBJ1-6; V: TRBV5-1; D: TRBD1; DNA: TGCGCCAGCAGCAGAGCTACAGGGGGTAATTCACCCCTCCACTTT; CDR3: CASSRATGGNSPLHF
size: -; J: TRBJ2-7; V: TRBV2; D: TRBD2; DNA: TGTGCCAGCAGTGAATACGGCGGGAGCGAGCAGTACTTC; CDR3: CASSEYGGSEQYF
size: -; J: TRBJ2-3; V: TRBV4-1; D: TRBD2; DNA: TGCGCCAGCAGCCGGAGACTAGCGGGAACTAGCACAGATACGCAGTATTTT; CDR3: CASSRRLAGTSTDTQYF
size: -; J: TRBJ2-5; V: TRBV7-9; D: -; DNA: TGTGCCAGCAGACAGGGTTGGGAGACCCAGTACTTC; CDR3: CASRQGWETQYF
size: -; J: TRBJ2-7; V: TRBV5-1; D: TRBD2; DNA: TGCGCCAGCAGCTTGGCGGATAGCGGGAACGTCGTCGAGCAGTACTTC; CDR3: CASSLADSGNVVEQYF
size: -; J: TRBJ2-2; V: TRBV5-1; D: -; DNA: TGCGCCAGCAGCTCCGCGGTGGGCACCGGGGAGCTGTTTTTT; CDR3: CASSSAVGTGELFF
size: -; J: TRBJ1-4; V: TRBV4-1; D: -; DNA: TGCGCCAGCAGCCAAGTGAGTCCAACTAATGAAAAACTGTTTTTT; CDR3: CASSQVSPTNEKLFF
size: -; J: TRBJ2-3; V: TRBV3-1/TRBV3-2; D: -; DNA: TGTGCCAGCAGCCAAGGAGGGAGCACAGATACGCAGTATTTT; CDR3: CASSQGGSTDTQYF
size: -; J: TRBJ2-7; V: TRBV5-4; D: TRBD2; DNA: TGTGCCAGCAGCTTCGGGGGGAGCTCCTACGAGCAGTACTTC; CDR3: CASSFGGSSYEQYF
size: -; J: TRBJ2-1; V: TRBV15; D: TRBD2; DNA: TGTGCCACCAGCAGAGAACTAGCGGGGGCCGATGAGCAGTTCTTC; CDR3: CATSRELAGADEQFF
size: -; J: TRBJ1-1; V: TRBV10-3; D: TRBD1; DNA: TGTGCCATCACCGGGACAGGGGGGACTGAAGCTTTCTTT; CDR3: CAITGTGGTEAFF
size: -; J: TRBJ2-3; V: TRBV11-2; D: -; DNA: TGTGCCAGCAGCCAATCTGCCGGAGATACGCAGTATTTT; CDR3: CASSQSAGDTQYF
size: -; J: TRBJ2-2; V: TRBV9; D: -; DNA: TGTGCCAGCAGCCCTCATGAGACGGCGGGCGGGGAGCTGTTTTTT; CDR3: CASSPHETAGGELFF
size: few; J: TRBJ1-2; V: TRBV6-4; D: TRBD1; DNA: TGTGCCAGCAGTGACTCTAAGGGGGCACTCTATGGCTACACCTTC; CDR3: CASSDSKGALYGYTF
size: -; J: TRBJ1-1; V: TRBV3-1/TRBV3-2; D: TRBD1; DNA: TGTGCCAGCAGCCAAATACAGGGGACTGAAGCTTTCTTT; CDR3: CASSQIQGTEAFF
size: -; J: TRBJ1-6; V: TRBV27; D: -; DNA: TGTGCCAGCAGTCAGTCCCCAGGGTCCGCCCTCCACTTT; CDR3: CASSQSPGSALHF